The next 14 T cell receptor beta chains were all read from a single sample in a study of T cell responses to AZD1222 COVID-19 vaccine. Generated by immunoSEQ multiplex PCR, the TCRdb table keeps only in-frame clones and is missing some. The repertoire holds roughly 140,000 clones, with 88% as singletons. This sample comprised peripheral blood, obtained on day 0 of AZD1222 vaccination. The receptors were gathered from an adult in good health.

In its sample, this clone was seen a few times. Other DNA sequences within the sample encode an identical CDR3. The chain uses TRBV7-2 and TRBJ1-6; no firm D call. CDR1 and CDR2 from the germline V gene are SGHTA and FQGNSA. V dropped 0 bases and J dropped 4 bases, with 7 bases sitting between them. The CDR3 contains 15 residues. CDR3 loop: CASSLAASYNSPLHF. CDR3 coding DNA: TGTGCCAGCAGCTTAGCCGCCAGTTATAATTCACCCCTCCACTTT.

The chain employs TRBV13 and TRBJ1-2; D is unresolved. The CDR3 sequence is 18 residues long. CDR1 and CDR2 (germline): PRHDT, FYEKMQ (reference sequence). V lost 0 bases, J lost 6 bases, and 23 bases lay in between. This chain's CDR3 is CASSLGPMWQTGVNGYTF. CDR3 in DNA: TGTGCCAGCAGCTTAGGCCCTATGTGGCAGACCGGGGTGAATGGCTACACCTTC.

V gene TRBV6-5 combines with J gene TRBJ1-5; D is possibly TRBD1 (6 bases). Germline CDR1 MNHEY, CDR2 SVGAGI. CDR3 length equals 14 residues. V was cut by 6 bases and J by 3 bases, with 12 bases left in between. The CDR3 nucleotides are TGTGCCAGCAGATCCACAGGGAACAATCAGCCCCAGCATTTT. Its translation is CASRSTGNNQPQHF.

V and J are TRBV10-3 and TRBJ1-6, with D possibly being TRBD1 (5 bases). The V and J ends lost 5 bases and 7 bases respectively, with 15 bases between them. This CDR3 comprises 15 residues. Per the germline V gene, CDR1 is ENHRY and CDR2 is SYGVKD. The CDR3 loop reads CAISLRDASNSPLHF. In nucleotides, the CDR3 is TGTGCCATCAGTCTGCGGGACGCCTCAAATTCACCCCTCCACTTT.

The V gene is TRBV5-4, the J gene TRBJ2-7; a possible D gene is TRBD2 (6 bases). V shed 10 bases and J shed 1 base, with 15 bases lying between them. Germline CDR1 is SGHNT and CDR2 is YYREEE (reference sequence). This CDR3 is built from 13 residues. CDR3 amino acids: CASGTGRSYEQYF. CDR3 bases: TGTGCCTCCGGGACTGGACGGTCCTACGAGCAGTACTTC.

The CDR3 DNA sequence: TGTGCCAGCGACGGGTTCCGGACTAAACCCTACGAGCAGTACTTC. The encoded protein is CASDGFRTKPYEQYF. This chain connects TRBV6-5 to TRBJ2-7, with a weak D call TRBD2 (6 bases). The V gene lost 8 bases and the J gene lost 2 bases, with 19 bases spanning the gap. The CDR3 is 15 amino acids. CDR1 is MNHEY, CDR2 SVGAGI, per germline.

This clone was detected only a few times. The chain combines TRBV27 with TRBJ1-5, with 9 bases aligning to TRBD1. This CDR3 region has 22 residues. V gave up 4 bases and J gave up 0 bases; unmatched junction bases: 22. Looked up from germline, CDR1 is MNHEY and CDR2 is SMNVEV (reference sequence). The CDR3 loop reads CASSSTSFFTGGHLNSNQPQHF. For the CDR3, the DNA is TGTGCCAGCAGTTCCACCTCGTTCTTTACAGGGGGCCACCTGAATAGCAATCAGCCCCAGCATTTT.

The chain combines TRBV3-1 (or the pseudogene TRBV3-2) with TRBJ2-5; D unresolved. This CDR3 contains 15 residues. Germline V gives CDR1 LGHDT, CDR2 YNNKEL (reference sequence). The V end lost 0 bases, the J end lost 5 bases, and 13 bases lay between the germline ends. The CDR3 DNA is TGTGCCAGCAGCCAAGATCGGGTAGCCTCGGAGACCCAGTACTTC. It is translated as CASSQDRVASETQYF.

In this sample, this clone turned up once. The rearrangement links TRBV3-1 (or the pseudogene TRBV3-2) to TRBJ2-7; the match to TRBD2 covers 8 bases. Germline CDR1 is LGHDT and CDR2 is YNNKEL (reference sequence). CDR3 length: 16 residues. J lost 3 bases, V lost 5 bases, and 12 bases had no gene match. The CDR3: CASSNRRTSPSYEQYF. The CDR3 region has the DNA TGTGCCAGCAGCAACAGAAGGACTAGCCCTAGCTACGAGCAGTACTTC.

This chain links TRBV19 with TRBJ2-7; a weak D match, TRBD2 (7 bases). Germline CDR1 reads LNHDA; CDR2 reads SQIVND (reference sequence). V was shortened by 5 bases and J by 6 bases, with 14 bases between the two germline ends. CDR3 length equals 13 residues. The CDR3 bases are TGTGCCAGTAGTTTACAGGGAGGGGGCGAGCAGTACTTC. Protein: CASSLQGGGEQYF.

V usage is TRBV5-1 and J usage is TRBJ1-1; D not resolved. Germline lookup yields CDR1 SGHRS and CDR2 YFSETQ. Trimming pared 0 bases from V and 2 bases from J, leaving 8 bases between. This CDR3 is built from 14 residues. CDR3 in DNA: TGCGCCAGCAGCTTGGCTCAGCTCAACACTGAAGCTTTCTTT. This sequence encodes CASSLAQLNTEAFF.

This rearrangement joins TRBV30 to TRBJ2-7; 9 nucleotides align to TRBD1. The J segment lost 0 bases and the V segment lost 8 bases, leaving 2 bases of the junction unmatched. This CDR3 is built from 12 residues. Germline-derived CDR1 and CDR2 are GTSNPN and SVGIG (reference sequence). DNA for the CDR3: TGTGCCGGGGACAGGGACTCCTACGAGCAGTACTTC. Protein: CAGDRDSYEQYF.

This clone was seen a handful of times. The CDR3 bases are TGTGCCAGCAGTGATTTGGGAACGAACGGTCAGCCCCAGCATTTT. Amino acid sequence: CASSDLGTNGQPQHF. The rearrangement links TRBV2 to TRBJ1-5; the D is unclear. CDR3 size: 15 residues. Germline loops: CDR1 SNHLY, CDR2 FYNNEI. V lost 3 bases and J 6 bases, leaving 15 bases between the germline ends.

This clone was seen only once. The DNA of the CDR3 is TGTGCCAGCAGCCAACTAGCGGAGGGAGGGCATGAGCAGTTCTTC. Translating gives CASSQLAEGGHEQFF. The gene calls are TRBV6-4 and TRBJ2-1; 8 bases fit TRBD2. The ends lost 6 bases at V and 8 bases at J; junction bases unmatched: 12. CDR1 MRHNA and CDR2 SNTAGT come from the germline V gene. The CDR3 length is 15 residues.